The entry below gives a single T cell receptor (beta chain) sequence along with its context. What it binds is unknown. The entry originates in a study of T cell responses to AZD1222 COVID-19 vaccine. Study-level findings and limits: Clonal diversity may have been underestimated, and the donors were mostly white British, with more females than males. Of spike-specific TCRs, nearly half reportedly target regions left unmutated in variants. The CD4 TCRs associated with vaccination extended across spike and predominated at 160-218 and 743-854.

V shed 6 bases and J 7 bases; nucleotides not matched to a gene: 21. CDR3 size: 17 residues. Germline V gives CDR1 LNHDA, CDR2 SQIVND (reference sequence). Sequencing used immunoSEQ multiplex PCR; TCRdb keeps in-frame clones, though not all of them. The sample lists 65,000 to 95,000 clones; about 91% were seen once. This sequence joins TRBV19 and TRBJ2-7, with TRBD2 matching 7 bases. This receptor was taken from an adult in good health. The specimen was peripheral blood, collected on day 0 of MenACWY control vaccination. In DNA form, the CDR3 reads TGTGCCAGTAGCCGTGACTTCCAGGGAGGGCCCTCGGGGGAGCAGTACTTC. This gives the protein CASSRDFQGGPSGEQYF.